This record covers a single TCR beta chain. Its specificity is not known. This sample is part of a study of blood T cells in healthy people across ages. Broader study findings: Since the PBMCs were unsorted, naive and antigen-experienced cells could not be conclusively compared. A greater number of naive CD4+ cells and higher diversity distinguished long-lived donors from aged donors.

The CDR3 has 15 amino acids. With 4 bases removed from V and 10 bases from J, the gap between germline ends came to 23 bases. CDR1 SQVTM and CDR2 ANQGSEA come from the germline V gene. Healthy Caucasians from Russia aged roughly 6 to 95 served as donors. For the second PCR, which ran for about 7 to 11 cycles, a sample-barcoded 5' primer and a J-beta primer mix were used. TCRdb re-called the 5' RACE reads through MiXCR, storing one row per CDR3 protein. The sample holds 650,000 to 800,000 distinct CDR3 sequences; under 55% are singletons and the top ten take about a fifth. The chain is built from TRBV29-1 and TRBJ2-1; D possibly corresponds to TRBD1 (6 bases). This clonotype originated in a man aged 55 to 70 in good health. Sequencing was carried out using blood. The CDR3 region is CSVVLGDILSQEQFF. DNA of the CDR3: TGCAGCGTTGTACTCGGGGACATCCTCTCTCAGGAGCAGTTCTTC.